The clone carrying this T cell receptor gamma chain occurred many times. Its antigen is unknown. This DNA's translation and the protein TCRdb lists, from a much larger clone, do not match at residue 7, likely due to a read error; the protein shown is translated from the DNA. TCRdb redid clone calling on the multiplex PCR reads using CATT. This repertoire shows roughly 13,000 gamma-chain clones, roughly 1.7% found once; its top ten account for 28%. The record originates from a study of γδ T cells in repeated Plasmodium falciparum infection. The overall study: Malaria-naive adults were infected with P. falciparum NF54 four times over roughly 600 days.

Gammadelta T cells were flow-sorted from PBMC into Vgamma9/Vdelta2+ and Vdelta2-negative populations for bulk analysis. Germline V gene data show CDR1 as GITISATS and CDR2 as ISYDGTV (reference sequence). The CDR3 has 11 amino acids. V lost 5 bases, J lost 8 bases, and 6 bases stayed unmatched. General observations from the study: The Malian cohort came from a small rural village of predominantly one ethnic group. Vdelta2-negative gammadelta repertoires appeared less diverse and less shared in Malian than Australian children.

This sequence originates from a pool of human donors (malaria-infected and uninfected, not separated). Sequencing used gamma-delta T cells from blood. The chain employs TRGV9 and TRGJ1 or TRGJ2. TCRdb offers no J gene call, so here the DNA was matched to germline to obtain one. The CDR3 sequence: CALWVSHKKLF. The CDR3 coding sequence is TGTGCCTTGTGGGTATCTCATAAGAAACTCTTT.